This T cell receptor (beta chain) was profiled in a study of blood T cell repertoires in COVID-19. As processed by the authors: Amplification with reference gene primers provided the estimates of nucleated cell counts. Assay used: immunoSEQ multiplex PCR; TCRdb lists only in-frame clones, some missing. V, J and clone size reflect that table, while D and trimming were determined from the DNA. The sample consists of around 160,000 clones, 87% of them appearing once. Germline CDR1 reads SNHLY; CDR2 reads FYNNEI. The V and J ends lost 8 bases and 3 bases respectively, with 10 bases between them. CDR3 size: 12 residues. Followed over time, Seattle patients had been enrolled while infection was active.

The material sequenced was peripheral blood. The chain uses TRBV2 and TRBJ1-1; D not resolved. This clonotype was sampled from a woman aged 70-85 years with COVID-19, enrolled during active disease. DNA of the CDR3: TGTGCCAGCCGCCTGGACTACACTGAAGCTTTCTTT. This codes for CASRLDYTEAFF. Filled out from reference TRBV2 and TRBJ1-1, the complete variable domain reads EPEVTQTPSHQVTQMGQEVILRCVPISNHLYFYWYRQILGQKVEFLVSFYNNEISEKSEIFDDQFSVERPDGSNFTLKIRSTKLEDSAMYFCASRLDYTEAFFGQGTRLTVV.